The 22 T cell receptor beta chains listed next were all sequenced from one sample in a study of CD8 T cells in ankylosing spondylitis. Each CDR3 protein is one row after TCRdb ran MiXCR on the 5' RACE reads. The sample gives over 110,000 distinct CDR3 sequences, roughly 8% of which show up once; 7.3% is in the top ten. The sample consisted of synovial fluid, either unsorted or a sorted T cell fraction (not recorded which). These receptors all come from a male donor with ankylosing spondylitis.

Many counts were recorded for this clonotype. This rearrangement joins TRBV20-1 to TRBJ2-5, with D perhaps matching TRBD1 (6 bases). CDR3 length: 16 amino acids. Deletions cut 5 bases from V and 2 bases from J, with 21 bases between. The germline V gene has CDR1 DFQATT and CDR2 SNEGSKA (reference sequence). The CDR3 coding sequence is TGCAGTGCTTTATCCTCCGATTGGGACATACAAGAGACCCAGTACTTC. Residues: CSALSSDWDIQETQYF.

This clonotype was observed many times. The V gene is TRBV3-1, the J gene TRBJ1-1; a possible D gene is TRBD1 (5 bases). There are 17 residues in the CDR3. The V end was cut by 2 bases, the J end by 1 base, with 17 bases between. Germline V CDR1 and CDR2: LGHDT, YNNKEL (reference sequence). CDR3: CASSQPNSGVKNTEAFF. The CDR3 DNA sequence: TGTGCCAGCAGCCAACCCAACTCGGGGGTTAAGAACACTGAAGCTTTCTTT.

Comments on this clonotype: A much larger clone differs by one base, so this may be a read error. The J gene is TRBJ1-4, the V gene TRBV7-9; D gene unclear. Trimming took 0 bases from V and 4 from J, leaving 12 bases between them. Germline V lookup: CDR1 SEHNR, CDR2 FQNEAQ (reference sequence). The CDR3 contains 16 residues. The CDR3 DNA reads TGTGCCAGCAGCTTAGCCAGACCTCTCGATAATGAAAAACTGTTTTTT. Residues: CASSLARPLDNEKLFF.

This clonotype was seen a handful of times. The chain is built from TRBV27 and TRBJ1-1; D may be TRBD1 (6 bases). From germline, CDR1 is MNHEY and CDR2 SMNVEV (reference sequence). The V and J ends lost 0 bases and 4 bases respectively, with 9 bases between them. The CDR3 consists of 14 residues. The CDR3 region is CASSLSDRPTEAFF. Written as DNA, the CDR3 is TGTGCCAGCAGTTTATCTGACAGGCCCACTGAAGCTTTCTTT.

This clonotype was recorded at least ten times. V usage is TRBV3-1 and J usage is TRBJ1-1; maybe TRBD1 (6 bases). CDR1 and CDR2 (germline): LGHDT, YNNKEL (reference sequence). The CDR3 runs 14 residues. The V gene lost 2 bases and the J gene lost 1 base, with 8 bases spanning the gap. CDR3 loop: CASSQRGQNTEAFF. Here the CDR3 DNA reads TGTGCCAGCAGCCAAAGGGGACAGAACACTGAAGCTTTCTTT. The full variable domain, its missing parts supplied by reference TRBV3-1 and TRBJ1-1, is DTAVSQTPKYLVTQMGNDKSIKCEQNLGHDTMYWYKQDSKKFLKIMFSYNNKELIINETVPNRFSPKSPDKAHLNLHINSLELGDSAVYFCASSQRGQNTEAFFGQGTRLTVV.

This clonotype was counted at least ten times. The chain employs TRBV7-8 and TRBJ2-1; TRBD2 matches at 9 bases. The germline CDR1 and CDR2 sequences are SGHVS and FQNEAQ. V shed 5 bases and J 0 bases; nucleotides not matched to a gene: 5. This CDR3 is 16 amino acids long. The CDR3 coding sequence is TGTGCCAGCAGCCCCTTTAGCGGGAGCTCCTACAATGAGCAGTTCTTC. Amino acid sequence: CASSPFSGSSYNEQFF.

This clonotype was detected many times. The J gene is TRBJ2-7, the V gene TRBV5-1; D gene unclear. Trimming cost V 2 bases and J 3 bases, with 12 bases left between them. The V gene's germline CDR1 is SGHRS and CDR2 YFSETQ. The CDR3 is 14 amino acids. CDR3 region: CASSFSSRVYEQYF. DNA of the CDR3: TGCGCCAGCAGCTTCTCCTCTCGAGTCTACGAGCAGTACTTC.

This clonotype came up many times. This chain links TRBV27 with TRBJ2-1; 11 nucleotides align to TRBD2. V lost 8 bases, J lost 7 bases, and 22 bases stayed unmatched. The CDR3 is made up of 19 amino acids. In germline, CDR1 is MNHEY, CDR2 SMNVEV (reference sequence). The DNA of the CDR3 is TGTGCCAGCTGGTCGGCTGGGGCTAGCGGGAGGTGGGTCGGAAATGAGCAGTTCTTC. It codes for CASWSAGASGRWVGNEQFF.

The sample holds a few counts of this clonotype. V and J are TRBV6-1 and TRBJ1-5, with TRBD1 identical over 11 bases. V gave up 6 bases and J gave up 6 bases; unmatched junction bases: 7. Per the germline V gene, CDR1 is MNHNS and CDR2 is SASEGT. This CDR3 comprises 15 residues. The CDR3 DNA is TGTGCCAGCAGGGGACCGGGACAGGGGGTTCAGCCCCAGCATTTT. This gives the protein CASRGPGQGVQPQHF.

This clonotype was found many times. This chain uses TRBV5-1 with TRBJ2-7, with D possibly being TRBD1 or TRBD2 (5 bases each). Trimming took 4 bases from V and 7 from J, leaving 18 bases between them. The CDR3 runs 14 residues. Germline values: CDR1 SGHRS, CDR2 YFSETQ. CDR3 in DNA: TGCGCCAGCAGCCCGGGACCCCAAGGCCTGGAGCAGTACTTC. This encodes CASSPGPQGLEQYF.

In regard to this clonotype: A read error is possible here, since a much larger clone lies one base away. This chain uses TRBV5-8 with TRBJ1-2, with 7 nucleotides matching TRBD1. Germline V gene data show CDR1 as SGHTS and CDR2 as YDEGEE. With 1 base clipped from V and 3 bases from J, the junction kept 3 bases outside the gene matches. This CDR3 has 14 amino acids. Written as DNA, the CDR3 is TGTGCCAGCAGCTTGCAGGGGACAGACTATGGCTACACCTTC. Amino acid sequence: CASSLQGTDYGYTF.

Ten or more counts support this clonotype. V is TRBV27 and J is TRBJ2-2; D gene uncertain. CDR3 size: 14 residues. Germline V gives CDR1 MNHEY, CDR2 SMNVEV (reference sequence). The V and J ends lost 6 bases and 1 base respectively, with 9 bases between them. The CDR3 region has the DNA TGTGCCAGCAGCCAGAGGAGGAACACCGGGGAGCTGTTTTTT. Its protein product is CASSQRRNTGELFF.

This clonotype was picked up many times. The chain joins TRBV12-3 or TRBV12-4 to TRBJ2-5; D might be TRBD1 (5 bases). V gave up 3 bases and J gave up 5 bases, with 13 bases separating them. This CDR3 is 14 amino acids long. The CDR3 loop reads CASSFIGVRETQYF. CDR3 nucleotides: TGTGCCAGCAGTTTTATAGGGGTACGGGAGACCCAGTACTTC.

The V gene is TRBV4-2, the J gene TRBJ1-5; D remains ambiguous. CDR1 and CDR2 from the germline V gene are LGHNA and YNFKEQ. The V and J ends lost 10 bases and 7 bases respectively, with 20 bases between them. The CDR3 consists of 14 residues. CDR3 sequence (DNA): TGTGCCATGAGCCCCGGGCCTGGAGAACAGCCCCAGCATTTT. This gives the protein CAMSPGPGEQPQHF.

At least ten counts were recorded for this clonotype. The chain carries TRBV28 and TRBJ2-1, with D perhaps TRBD2 (5 bases). Trimming removed 3 bases from V and 0 bases from J, with 12 bases in between. The CDR3 length is 16 residues. Germline CDR1 is MDHEN and CDR2 is SYDVKM. The DNA for the CDR3 is TGTGCCAGCAGTTTTAGTCGCGCGGGCTCCTACAATGAGCAGTTCTTC. Translating it yields CASSFSRAGSYNEQFF.

This clonotype was seen only a few times. V is TRBV20-1 and J is TRBJ1-1; D call uncertain. The CDR3 spans 12 residues. Deletions cut 8 bases from V and 0 bases from J, with 10 bases between. Germline loops: CDR1 DFQATT, CDR2 SNEGSKA (reference sequence). The DNA of the CDR3 is TGCAGTTGTCTCGTTATGAACACTGAAGCTTTCTTT. This translates into CSCLVMNTEAFF.

The chain recombines TRBV28 with TRBJ1-5, with D uncertain. The CDR3 runs to 12 residues. V gave up 6 bases and J gave up 3 bases, with 6 bases separating them. Germline values: CDR1 MDHEN, CDR2 SYDVKM. CDR3 sequence reads: CASSTPNQPQHF. As DNA, the CDR3 is TGTGCCAGCAGCACCCCCAATCAGCCCCAGCATTTT. Drawing the rest from reference TRBV28 and TRBJ1-5, the complete variable domain is DVKVTQSSRYLVKRTGEKVFLECVQDMDHENMFWYRQDPGLGLRLIYFSYDVKMKEKGDIPEGYSVSREKKERFSLILESASTNQTSMYLCASSTPNQPQHFGDGTRLSIL.

This clonotype was seen repeatedly, ten times or more. The V call is TRBV5-1, the J call TRBJ1-2, with 7 bases that match TRBD1. The CDR3 loop spans 15 amino acids. Germline V gene data show CDR1 as SGHRS and CDR2 as YFSETQ. Trimming removed 4 bases from V and 3 bases from J; junction bases left unmatched: 9. This chain's CDR3 is CASSLAGGGDYGYTF. Here the CDR3 DNA reads TGCGCCAGCAGCCTCGCAGGGGGTGGGGACTATGGCTACACCTTC.

The chain is built from TRBV18 and TRBJ2-3, with unresolved D. This CDR3 is built from 15 residues. Trimming shortened V by 3 bases and J by 5 bases, and 15 bases separated the two germline ends. CDR1 KGHSH and CDR2 LQKENI come from the germline V gene. CDR3 region: CASSPAQSRGDTQYF. The CDR3 nucleotides are TGTGCCAGCTCACCGGCCCAGTCCCGCGGAGATACGCAGTATTTT.

This clonotype was detected ten times or more. The chain recombines TRBV7-3 with TRBJ2-1; D gene ambiguous. The length of the CDR3 is 14 residues. Germline V gene sequence: CDR1 SGHTA, CDR2 FQGTGA. The V and J ends lost 4 bases and 9 bases respectively, with 16 bases between them. Here the CDR3 reads CASSSRPYNSEQFF. The CDR3 DNA reads as TGTGCCAGCAGCTCCCGTCCCTATAACAGTGAGCAGTTCTTC.

The V and J genes are TRBV5-4 and TRBJ2-5, with 8 bases that match TRBD1. The CDR3 runs 16 residues. The V gene's germline CDR1 is SGHNT and CDR2 YYREEE (reference sequence). The V gene end was trimmed by 4 bases and the J gene end by 7 bases; junction bases not matched to a gene: 15. DNA of the CDR3: TGTGCCAGCAGCCCCGGACAGGGCGAAGCTCTAAGGACCCAGTACTTC. This codes for CASSPGQGEALRTQYF.

This clonotype appeared many times. V usage is TRBV7-3 and J usage is TRBJ2-1; 8 nucleotides agree with TRBD1. Trimming took 5 bases from V and 5 from J; bases not matched to a gene: 5. Germline-derived CDR1 and CDR2 are SGHTA and FQGTGA. The CDR3 spans 14 residues. The CDR3 region is CASSPGGANNEQFF. CDR3 DNA sequence: TGTGCCAGCAGCCCAGGGGGCGCAAACAATGAGCAGTTCTTC.